This is a list of T cell receptor beta chains from one sample in a study of blood T cell repertoires in COVID-19. Libraries were prepared by immunoSEQ multiplex PCR; TCRdb keeps only in-frame clonotypes and omits some of them. The sample includes around 50,000 clones, 90% seen only once; the top ten take 5.1%. The source material was peripheral blood. The receptors originated from a man aged 65 to 85 with acute or convalescent COVID-19. Both conserved end residues are part of each CDR3. Fields, in order: V gene, J gene, CDR3 protein.

>TRBV4-1|TRBJ2-3
CASSSIAGSTDTQYF
>TRBV14|TRBJ2-2
CASSQSRSGELFF
>TRBV29-1|TRBJ2-5
CSVVGQDQETQYF
>TRBV30|TRBJ2-7
CAWSLRGEQYF
>TRBV6-6|TRBJ1-6
CASSRRQGSYNSPLHF
>TRBV4-3|TRBJ1-3
CASRLDRAGNTIYF
>TRBV4-2|TRBJ1-3
CASSQEGGRNTIYF
>TRBV7-2|TRBJ1-5
CASSPDTGGLQPQHF
>TRBV19|TRBJ1-5
CASRGQGAYQPQHF
>TRBV4-3|TRBJ2-1
CASSQAVYNEQFF
>TRBV9|TRBJ2-3
CASSPQGGLATDTQYF
>TRBV5-6|TRBJ1-1
CASSLRGLNTEAFF
>TRBV5-1|TRBJ1-3
CASRGGFTIYF
>TRBV11-2|TRBJ1-6
CASSFGSSNSPLHF
>TRBV19|TRBJ2-7
CASSRTGFYEQYF
>TRBV6-1|TRBJ1-1
CASSEARGWSTEAFF
>TRBV20-1|TRBJ2-5
CSASMTSGAQETQYF
>TRBV4-2|TRBJ2-5
CASSQDLAGGQETQYF
>TRBV21-1|TRBJ2-3
CASSKEVSSGGYTDTQYF
>TRBV27|TRBJ2-2
CASSNPVSSGGTGELFF
>TRBV30|TRBJ2-3
CAWSVVRLSTDTQYF
>TRBV12-3/TRBV12-4|TRBJ1-3
CASSLSGTRGLF
>TRBV7-8|TRBJ1-5
CASATGYSNQPQHF
>TRBV29-1|TRBJ1-2
CSVYRDYGYTF
>TRBV6-2/TRBV6-3|TRBJ2-5
CASSYSGWASGGAQYF
>TRBV5-1|TRBJ2-7
CASSPDGTSRYEQYF
>TRBV6-5|TRBJ2-2
CASNNKWPGELFF
>TRBV6-2/TRBV6-3|TRBJ2-1
CASSYMWGAQYNEQFF
>TRBV7-3|TRBJ2-3
CASSLKIIPGGDTQYF
>TRBV6-6|TRBJ2-5
CASRQGEETQYF
>TRBV29-1|TRBJ1-2
CSAGQGVNYGYTF
>TRBV7-3|TRBJ1-2
CASSLGGGRNYGYTF
>TRBV30|TRBJ1-1
CAWSQSVLGTEAFF
>TRBV7-8|TRBJ2-1
CASSPGIAGGDSYNEQFF
>TRBV6-4|TRBJ1-2
CASFPICRDRGFPGYGYTF
>TRBV5-1|TRBJ2-1
CASRRGNSYNEQFF
>TRBV7-2|TRBJ1-4
CASSADRYNEKLFF